Here is one TCR beta chain with its context. No antigen is known for it. The record has no base qualities; no much larger clone is one base away. This record belongs to a study of T cell responses to AZD1222 COVID-19 vaccine (dated by TCRdb to the early 2020s). Broadly, across the study: TCR sequencing covered 233 trial participants: around 210 given two doses of AZD1222 and about 26 given two doses of MenACWY control vaccine. Trial participants were enrolled by age into 18-55, 56-69 and 70-plus year subgroups, with approximately 160, 26 and 62 TCR-sequenced participants respectively. Summary of the overall study and its limitations: Participants were mostly white British, with more females than males. The authors suggested clonal diversity may have been underestimated. Epitopes outside the regions mutated in the B.1.351 and B.1.1.7 variants were reportedly recognized by nearly half of the unique spike-specific TCRs. The 56-69-year group was small, and its depth increase did not reach significance, likely because of low power. The whole spike protein was spanned by vaccine-associated CD4 TCRs, and dominant responses were seen in regions 160-218 and 743-854. Spike-specific TCR breadth and depth rose significantly after two AZD1222 doses compared with day 0 and with MenACWY recipients. Conclusions about previously exposed vaccinees are limited, since just 6 or 7 AZD1222 recipients were seropositive for SARS-CoV-2 at baseline. Because no day 14 peak-response samples were available, repertoires were characterized only after the peak T cell response.

The label giving this sample's time point can be read as: about 28 days (+/-7) after the second vaccine dose. Because spike-specific TCR depth and breadth did not differ between the two schedules, AZD1222 recipients who got a second dose at roughly 4 weeks were pooled with those who got a second dose at roughly 12 weeks. Vaccinee samples were obtained from the UK trials COV001 and COV002, which included a single-blind randomized controlled phase 2/3 trial of AZD1222 (ChAdOx1 nCoV-19) in healthy adults. For TCRbeta chain sequencing, PBMC samples from trial participants were taken at day 0 and at day 28 after the second dose. The CDR3 regions of human TCRbeta chains were analyzed by immunosequencing. Under the source paper's analysis protocol: TCRs in the repertoires were matched against a reference library of SARS-CoV-2-specific TCRs that had been generated with the MIRA antigen-specificity platform. Breadth meant the fraction of unique TCRs that were SARS-CoV-2-associated, whereas depth meant the fraction of total T cells that were SARS-CoV-2-associated. Using the MIRA data, each spike-specific TCR was assigned both to the spike region to which the TCR was reactive and to a CD4 or CD8 class. Log10-transformed breadth and depth values were compared by one-way ANOVA with Sidak's multiple comparisons tests. Entries here come from immuneACCESS through TCRdb and include only in-frame sequences with V and J called. Some clones fail to appear in such tables; in the studies checked, an unresolved V gene covers under half of the shortfall, and the cause of the remainder is unknown. V and J calls plus clone size are reproduced from that table; the DNA served to infer D and trimming. The sample table lists 99,000 or so clones, 89% of them with a count of one. Around 45% of the sample is held by the ten biggest clonotypes.

As encoded in the germline V gene, CDR1 is MNHEY while CDR2 is SVGAGI. The CDR3 starts with the cysteine, ends with the phenylalanine, and has 13 residues. The entry retains the CDR3 DNA only, 39 bases that are in frame from base 1. The V end loses 6 bases and the J end loses 0 bases, and a stretch of 6 bases separates them. The rearranged chain carries TRBV6-5 and TRBJ1-5; the D gene cannot be resolved reliably. The receptor comes from an adult who received the AZD1222 COVID-19 vaccine. Sequencing was performed on peripheral blood, taken 28 days after the second AZD1222 dose. The base sequence is TGTGCCAGCAGGGAGTCTAGCAATCAGCCCCAGCATTTT. Translation gives CASRESSNQPQHF.